This T cell receptor (beta chain) was recovered during a study of blood T cell repertoires in COVID-19. Patients in Seattle were enrolled during active infection, then followed longitudinally. V dropped 3 bases and J dropped 5 bases, with 12 bases sitting between them. The CDR3 sequence is 13 residues long. The germline V gene has CDR1 SGDLS and CDR2 YYNGEE. Sequencing used immunoSEQ multiplex PCR; TCRdb keeps in-frame clones, though not all of them. The profile shows 430,000 or so clones, 70% to 90% of them singletons. Sequencing used peripheral blood. The chain is built from TRBV9 and TRBJ2-7; D gene uncertain. This TCR was recovered from a man aged 18 to 29 with COVID-19, enrolled during active disease. CDR3 protein: CASSALPRDEQYF. The CDR3 DNA reads as TGTGCCAGCAGCGCCCTTCCACGGGACGAGCAGTACTTC.